This entry lists 4 T cell receptor beta chains sequenced from one sample in a study of CD8 T cells in Susac syndrome. Random hexamers served to reverse transcribe roughly 0.5 to 1 ug RNA. Each CDR3 protein is one row after TCRdb ran MiXCR on the immunoSEQ multiplex PCR reads. The sample comprises about 110,000 distinct CDR3 sequences, around 94% of which are singletons, and 0.4% to 0.5% rests with the top ten. Sequencing input: CD8+ T cells from PBMCs. These receptors came from a human donor with Susac syndrome.

This clonotype showed up just a few times. The J gene is TRBJ2-1, the V gene TRBV10-1; D is perhaps TRBD1 (5 bases). Trimming took off 4 bases at V and 6 bases at J, with 7 bases between the two ends. Germline-derived CDR1 and CDR2 are WNHNN and SYGVQD (reference sequence). This CDR3 spans 12 amino acids. The CDR3 region is CASSAQGNEQFF. The CDR3, as DNA: TGCGCCAGCAGTGCGCAGGGCAATGAGCAGTTCTTC.

To note about this clonotype: In this CDR3 the conserved last residue, phenylalanine or tryptophan, is missing, so a read error is likely. This rearrangement joins TRBV19 to TRBJ1-1; 9 nucleotides agree with TRBD1. Germline trimming cut 6 bases from V and 3 bases from J; bases unmatched to any gene: 11. CDR3 length: 16 amino acids. Germline V CDR1 and CDR2: LNHDA, SQIVND (reference sequence). The chain's CDR3 is CASRVFSGQGDTEAFT. In DNA, the CDR3 is TGTGCCAGTAGGGTATTCTCGGGACAGGGCGACACTGAAGCTTTCACT.

The chain employs TRBV7-9 and TRBJ2-1, with 10 bases fitting TRBD1. V dropped 5 bases and J dropped 3; count of bases not matched to a gene: 4. Germline V gene lookup returns CDR1 SEHNR and CDR2 FQNEAQ (reference sequence). The CDR3 is made up of 15 amino acids. This chain's CDR3 is CASSPRDRGYNEQFF. DNA of the CDR3: TGTGCCAGCAGCCCCCGGGACAGGGGCTACAATGAGCAGTTCTTC.

The CDR3 DNA sequence: TGCAGTGCCCGATCTCCTCTAGCGGCGAACACCGGGGAGCTGTTTTTT. It translates to CSARSPLAANTGELFF. The chain has TRBV20-1 and TRBJ2-2, with 7 nucleotides matching TRBD2. Germline lookup yields CDR1 DFQATT and CDR2 SNEGSKA (reference sequence). The trim removed 6 bases at V and 0 bases at J, leaving 10 bases unmatched. The CDR3 length is 16 residues.